This T cell receptor (beta chain) originates from a study of blood T cell repertoires in COVID-19. About the study: From T cells, B-cell-depleted T cells, or PBMCs came the material, which was cDNA or gDNA.

V trimming: 4 bases; J trimming: 13 bases; junction bases outside the gene matches: 15. Germline values: CDR1 LNHNV, CDR2 YYDKDF (reference sequence). The CDR3 totals 17 residues. In the original workflow: Quantification of nucleated cells was approximated via reference gene primer amplification. Sequencing used immunoSEQ multiplex PCR; TCRdb keeps in-frame clones, though not all of them. V and J calls and clone size are copied from that table; D and trimming were computed from the DNA. In the table there are tens of thousands of clones, 70% to 90% of which are singletons. The receptor was derived from a woman of 80 years or more with COVID-19, enrolled during active disease. Sequencing was done on a sample of peripheral blood. The V and J genes are TRBV15 and TRBJ1-6; 11 nucleotides match TRBD1. The CDR3 sequence: CATSNGPGQGDWRPLHF. In nucleotides, the CDR3 is TGTGCCACCAGCAACGGGCCGGGACAGGGGGATTGGAGGCCCCTCCACTTT.